This is a list of T cell receptor beta chains from one sample in a study of blood T cell repertoires in COVID-19. Libraries were prepared by immunoSEQ multiplex PCR; TCRdb keeps only in-frame clonotypes and omits some of them. Of roughly 260,000 clones listed, 80% to 90% are singletons. Material: PBMCs or T cells enriched from blood (not recorded which). These receptors were collected from a woman in her 40s who had been exposed to COVID-19. The conserved cysteine and the conserved F or W are not part of the CDR3 here.

>TRBJ1-1|TRBV29-1
SARAGSSNTEAF
>TRBJ2-5|TRBV12-3/TRBV12-4
ASSRGGETQY
>TRBJ1-3|TRBV18
ASEEDSGNTIY
>TRBJ1-1|TRBV5-1
ASSPRENTEAF
>TRBJ2-1|TRBV12-3/TRBV12-4
ASSFKGDIF
>TRBJ2-7|TRBV6-2/TRBV6-3
ASSRQGADEQY
>TRBJ2-3|TRBV5-4
ASSSGLAGSDTQY
>TRBJ1-5|TRBV28
ASSPPRTGNQPQH
>TRBJ1-4|TRBV5-1
ASSAGGHTNEKLF
>TRBJ1-2|TRBV5-1
ASTPGQGYGYT
>TRBJ1-6|TRBV6-5
ASRRGYNSPLH
>TRBJ2-7|TRBV5-4
ASRHQGDGMGEQY
>TRBJ1-2|TRBV6-5
ASTPGTGGAGGYT
>TRBJ2-3|TRBV9
ASSAGLADTQY
>TRBJ1-1|TRBV9
ASSQEDGTEAF
>TRBJ2-7|TRBV7-2
ASSTDRGYEQY
>TRBJ1-1|TRBV28
AMKRGGDTEAF
>TRBJ2-5|TRBV6-5
ASSYSFSGGGETQY
>TRBJ2-7|TRBV7-8
ASRGQGTYEQY
>TRBJ1-5|TRBV5-1
ASSLQGANGNQPQH
>TRBJ1-5|TRBV11-2
ASSRGGDRGDQPQH
>TRBJ2-7|TRBV5-1
ASRPNSGGAREQY
>TRBJ2-7|TRBV5-1
ASSLAADRGAYEQY
>TRBJ1-2|TRBV6-2/TRBV6-3
ASSGRTGFWGYT
>TRBJ2-1|TRBV6-5
ASSESGGYNEQF
>TRBJ2-5|TRBV7-9
ASSLAPRGARGETQY
>TRBJ1-3|TRBV11-2
ASSLDPGAFSGNTIY
>TRBJ1-2|TRBV12-3/TRBV12-4
ASSDRIHYGYT
>TRBJ2-7|TRBV6-5
ASSSGTPTYEQY
>TRBJ2-7|TRBV11-2
ASSNQGQGALFYEQY
>TRBJ1-4|TRBV5-1
ASSEKATNEKLF
>TRBJ2-7|TRBV5-1
ASSSIGQGTYEQY
>TRBJ1-2|TRBV10-3
AISLRGGGYGYT
>TRBJ1-2|TRBV28
ASRKGGAANYGYT
>TRBJ1-4|TRBV2
ASSFTGAQHEKLF
>TRBJ1-3|TRBV28
ASSERQGGRNTIY
>TRBJ2-4|TRBV5-4
ASSFPGQGKNIQY
>TRBJ1-2|TRBV7-9
ASTPLTVRGYT
>TRBJ2-3|TRBV9
ASSPPGLAVTDTQY
>TRBJ2-1|TRBV28
ASSLSGGNYNEQF
>TRBJ2-3|TRBV19
ASSMDRVRTDTQY
>TRBJ1-4|TRBV9
ASSVGGRNEKLF
>TRBJ2-7|TRBV6-5
ASSYSGSGGYEQY
>TRBJ1-4|TRBV15
ATSRGGANEKLF
>TRBJ2-5|TRBV6-2/TRBV6-3
ASSGRGWETQY
>TRBJ2-5|TRBV30
AWSASGGGTQY
>TRBJ2-7|TRBV9
ASSVGDNSYEQY
>TRBJ2-1|TRBV30
AWSAQGPLF
>TRBJ1-5|TRBV18
ASSWTGLRQPQH
>TRBJ1-4|TRBV13
ASSFRDRGSTSNEKLF
>TRBJ2-5|TRBV19
ASSISGGRETQY
>TRBJ1-6|TRBV18
ASSPESGPQGSPLH
>TRBJ1-1|TRBV18
ASSLQVNTEAF
>TRBJ1-2|TRBV16
ASSQSRRGNANYGYT